This T cell receptor beta chain is drawn from a study of T cells after yellow fever vaccination. Study findings and constraints: Post-booster samples contained most primary-vaccination clones (more than 95% CD4, about 85% CD8). Bulk-population clonotypes that are abundant could appear as contaminants in FACS-sorted repertoires. Shared CD4/CD8 clonotypes were a small share, likely from convergent recombination.

Notes on this clonotype: Antigen specificity is unknown.

The CDR3 is 16 residues long. J was trimmed by 2 bases and V by 3 bases; bases with no gene match: 6. Researchers made TCR cDNA using 5'RACE template switching, and this step added a universal primer site and UMIs. One entry per CDR3 protein results from TCRdb running MiXCR on the 5' RACE reads. This table holds under 400,000 distinct CDR3 sequences, roughly 11% found once. The material was PBMCs, obtained on the day of the first yellow fever vaccination. The TCR sequence derives from a man aged 18 to 30 who received the YFV17D yellow fever vaccine. The chain links TRBV12-3 or TRBV12-4 to TRBJ2-3; TRBD2 aligns across 9 bases. The CDR3 reads CASSLVAGAITDTQYF. CDR3 sequence (DNA): TGTGCCAGCAGTTTGGTAGCGGGGGCCATCACAGATACGCAGTATTTT.